These 3 T cell receptor beta chains were sequenced from one sample in a study of shared clonotypes between healthy human individuals. Generated by immunoSEQ multiplex PCR, the TCRdb table keeps only in-frame clones and is missing some. The data contain around 700,000 clones, roughly 72% of them singletons. The sequenced sample was memory CD4+ T cells sorted from blood. As for subset: CD45RA-negative fraction. Receptors were obtained from a woman in her twenties or thirties in good health.

This chain links TRBV5-1 with TRBJ2-3, with unresolved D. CDR3 size: 13 residues. Germline V gene lookup returns CDR1 SGHRS and CDR2 YFSETQ. Between the trimmed V and J ends, which lost 2 bases and 6 bases, there was a span of 10 bases. The CDR3 region is CASSFQPTDTQYF. The CDR3 bases are TGCGCCAGCAGCTTCCAACCCACGGATACGCAGTATTTT.

J is TRBJ1-1 and V is TRBV30; D call uncertain. The CDR3 spans 14 residues. V was cut by 5 bases and J by 1 base, with 14 bases left in between. CDR1 GTSNPN and CDR2 SVGIG come from the germline V gene (reference sequence). For the CDR3, the DNA is TGTGCCTGGCGACGGAGAGGATGGAACACTGAAGCTTTCTTT. Encoded protein: CAWRRRGWNTEAFF.

This rearrangement joins TRBV25-1 to TRBJ1-4; 12 positions agree with TRBD1. Looked up from germline, CDR1 is MGHDK and CDR2 is SYGVNS. The CDR3 loop spans 18 amino acids. V lost 4 bases, J lost 5 bases, and 11 bases stayed unmatched. This chain's CDR3 is CASSVIREGTGGNEKLFF. The CDR3 nucleotides are TGTGCCAGCAGTGTTATACGAGAAGGGACAGGGGGCAATGAAAAACTGTTTTTT.